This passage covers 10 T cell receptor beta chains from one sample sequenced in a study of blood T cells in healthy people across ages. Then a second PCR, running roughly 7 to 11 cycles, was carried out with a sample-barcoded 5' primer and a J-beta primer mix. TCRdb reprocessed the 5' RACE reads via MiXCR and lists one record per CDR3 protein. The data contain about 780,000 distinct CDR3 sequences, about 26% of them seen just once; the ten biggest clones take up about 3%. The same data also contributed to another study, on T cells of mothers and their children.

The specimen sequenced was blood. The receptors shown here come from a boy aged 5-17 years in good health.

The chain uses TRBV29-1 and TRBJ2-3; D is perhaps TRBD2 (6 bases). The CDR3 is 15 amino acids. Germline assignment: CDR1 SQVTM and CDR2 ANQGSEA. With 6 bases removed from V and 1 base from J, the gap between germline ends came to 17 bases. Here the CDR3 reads CSVRSLSGRTDTQYF. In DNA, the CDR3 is TGCAGCGTCCGATCCCTTAGCGGCCGCACAGATACGCAGTATTTT.

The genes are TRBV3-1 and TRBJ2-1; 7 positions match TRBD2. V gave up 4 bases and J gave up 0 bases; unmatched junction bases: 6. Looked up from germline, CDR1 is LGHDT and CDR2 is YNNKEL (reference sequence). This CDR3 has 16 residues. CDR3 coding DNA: TGTGCCAGCAGCCCCCACGGGGGGTACTCCTACAATGAGCAGTTCTTC. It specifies CASSPHGGYSYNEQFF.

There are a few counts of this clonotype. The CDR3 DNA follows: TGCGCCAGCAGCTTCGCGGGGGGCACAGATACGCAGTATTTT. This encodes CASSFAGGTDTQYF. V usage is TRBV5-1 and J usage is TRBJ2-3; TRBD2 aligns across 7 bases. The CDR3 has 14 residues. Germline CDR1 SGHRS, CDR2 YFSETQ. The V segment lost 2 bases and the J segment 1 base; nucleotides outside the gene matches: 1.

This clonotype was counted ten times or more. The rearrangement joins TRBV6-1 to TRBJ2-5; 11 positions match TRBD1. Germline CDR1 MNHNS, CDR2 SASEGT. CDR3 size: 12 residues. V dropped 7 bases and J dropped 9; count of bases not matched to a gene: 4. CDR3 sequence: CASTGQGASQYF. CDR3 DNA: TGTGCCAGCACCGGACAGGGGGCTTCCCAGTACTTC.

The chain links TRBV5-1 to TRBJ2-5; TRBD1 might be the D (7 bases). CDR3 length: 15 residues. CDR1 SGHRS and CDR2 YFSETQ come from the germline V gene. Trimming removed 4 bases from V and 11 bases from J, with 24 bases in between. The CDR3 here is CASSTDRDWIRRQYF. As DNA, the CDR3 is TGCGCCAGCAGCACCGACAGGGACTGGATACGACGGCAGTACTTC. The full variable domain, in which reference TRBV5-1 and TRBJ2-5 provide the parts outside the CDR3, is KAGVTQTPRYLIKTRGQQVTLSCSPISGHRSVSWYQQTPGQGLQFLFEYFSETQRNKGNFPGRFSGRQFSNSRSEMNVSTLELGDSALYLCASSTDRDWIRRQYFGPGTRLLVL.

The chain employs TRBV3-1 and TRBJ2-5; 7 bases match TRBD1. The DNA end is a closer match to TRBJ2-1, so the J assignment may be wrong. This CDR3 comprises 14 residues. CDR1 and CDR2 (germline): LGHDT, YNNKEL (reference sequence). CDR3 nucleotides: TGTGCCAGCAGCGGCCGAACAGGGGTTAATGAGCAGTTCTTC. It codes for CASSGRTGVNEQFF.

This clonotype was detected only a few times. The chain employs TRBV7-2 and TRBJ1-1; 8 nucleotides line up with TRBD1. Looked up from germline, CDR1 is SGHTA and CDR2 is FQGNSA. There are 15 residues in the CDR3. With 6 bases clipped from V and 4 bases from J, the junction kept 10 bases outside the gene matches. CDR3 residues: CASRLLGQGPTEAFF. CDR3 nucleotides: TGTGCCAGCAGATTACTAGGACAGGGTCCCACTGAAGCTTTCTTT.

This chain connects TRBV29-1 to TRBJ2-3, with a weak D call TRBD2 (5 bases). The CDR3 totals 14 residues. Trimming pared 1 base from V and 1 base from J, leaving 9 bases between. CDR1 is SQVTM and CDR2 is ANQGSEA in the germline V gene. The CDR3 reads CSVEAEGRTDTQYF. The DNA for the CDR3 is TGCAGCGTTGAAGCTGAGGGCCGCACAGATACGCAGTATTTT.

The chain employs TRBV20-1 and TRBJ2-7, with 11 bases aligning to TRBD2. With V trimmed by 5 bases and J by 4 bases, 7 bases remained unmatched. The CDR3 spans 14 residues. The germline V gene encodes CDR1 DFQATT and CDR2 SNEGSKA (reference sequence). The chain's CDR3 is CSAAGTSGFYEQYF. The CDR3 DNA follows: TGCAGTGCTGCCGGGACTAGCGGATTTTACGAGCAGTACTTC.

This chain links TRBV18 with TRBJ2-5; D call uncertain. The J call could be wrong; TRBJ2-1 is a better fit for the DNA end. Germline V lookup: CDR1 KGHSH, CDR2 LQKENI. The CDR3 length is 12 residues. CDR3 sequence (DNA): TGTGCCAGCTCACCACCAGACAATGAGCAGTTCTTC. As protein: CASSPPDNEQFF.